These 19 T cell receptor beta chains originate from one sample sequenced in a study of OX40 agonist ivuxolimab in advanced cancers. Measured with immunoSEQ multiplex PCR; TCRdb has only the in-frame clones, and not every one. The sample lists over 60,000 clones, 88% occurring once. The starting material was CD4+ or CD8+ T cells sorted from blood, obtained in a trial of the OX40 agonist ivuxolimab. These receptor sequences come from an adult with an advanced solid tumor such as melanoma, head and neck, liver or kidney cancer.

V usage is TRBV7-8 and J usage is TRBJ2-7; perhaps D is TRBD1 or TRBD2 (5 bases each). Trimming took off 1 base at V and 0 bases at J, with 13 bases between the two ends. CDR1 is SGHVS, CDR2 FQNEAQ, per germline. CDR3 length: 16 residues. The CDR3 here is CASSLVVGRSSYEQYF. CDR3 DNA: TGTGCCAGCAGCTTAGTGGTGGGACGGAGCTCCTACGAGCAGTACTTC.

V usage is TRBV30 and J usage is TRBJ2-3, with D uncertain. V was shortened by 5 bases and J by 2 bases, with 11 bases between the two germline ends. Per the germline V gene, CDR1 is GTSNPN and CDR2 is SVGIG (reference sequence). This CDR3 spans 13 amino acids. The CDR3 protein is CAWAVEVTDTQYF. The CDR3 DNA is TGTGCCTGGGCGGTTGAGGTCACAGATACGCAGTATTTT. The full variable domain, completed using reference TRBV30 and TRBJ2-3, is SQTIHQWPATLVQPVGSPLSLECTVEGTSNPNLYWYRQAAGRGLQLLFYSVGIGQISSEVPQNLSASRPQDRQFILSSKKLLLSDSGFYLCAWAVEVTDTQYFGPGTRLTVL.

This chain links TRBV27 with TRBJ2-1, with D possibly matching TRBD2 (6 bases). The CDR3 is 13 residues long. Trimming left V 4 bases short and J 4 bases short, with 8 bases between. Germline values: CDR1 MNHEY, CDR2 SMNVEV (reference sequence). CDR3 sequence (DNA): TGTGCCAGCAGTTCGGACTATTACAATGAGCAGTTCTTC. Residues: CASSSDYYNEQFF.

The chain is built from TRBV9 and TRBJ2-5; 11 nucleotides align to TRBD2. V dropped 0 bases and J dropped 1; count of bases not matched to a gene: 2. The germline V gene has CDR1 SGDLS and CDR2 YYNGEE. The CDR3 is 16 amino acids. CDR3 nucleotide sequence: TGTGCCAGCAGCGTAGCTAGCGGGAGGACCCAAGAGACCCAGTACTTC. This gives the protein CASSVASGRTQETQYF.

This chain connects TRBV5-1 to TRBJ2-2; TRBD1 matches at 8 bases. From germline, CDR1 is SGHRS and CDR2 YFSETQ. The CDR3 extends over 14 amino acids. Trimming cost V 4 bases and J 3 bases; bases outside gene matches: 2. CDR3 coding DNA: TGCGCCAGCAGCCGGACAGGGTACACCGGGGAGCTGTTTTTT. Translation gives CASSRTGYTGELFF.

The CDR3 loop reads CASSRRAGDTGELFF. As DNA, the CDR3 is TGCGCCAGCAGCCGAAGGGCAGGGGACACCGGGGAGCTGTTTTTT. The chain employs TRBV4-3 and TRBJ2-2, with a tentative D call TRBD1 (6 bases). Germline values: CDR1 LGHNA, CDR2 YSLEER. V was pared by 4 bases and J by 3 bases, with 12 bases between. This CDR3 comprises 15 residues.

The gene calls are TRBV6-5 and TRBJ2-1; 8 bases are a match to TRBD2. The CDR3 extends over 15 amino acids. Trimming at V came to 2 bases and at J to 4 bases, leaving 4 bases not matched to a gene. Germline values: CDR1 MNHEY, CDR2 SVGAGI. The CDR3 protein is CASSYGLAGYNEQFF. The CDR3 DNA is TGTGCCAGCAGTTACGGATTAGCGGGGTACAATGAGCAGTTCTTC.

J is TRBJ2-7 and V is TRBV30; D not certain. Per the germline V gene, CDR1 is GTSNPN and CDR2 is SVGIG (reference sequence). The CDR3 is 13 amino acids. V was shortened by 0 bases and J by 3 bases, with 9 bases between the two germline ends. DNA for the CDR3: TGTGCCTGGAGTGTGGCAGCCCACTACGAGCAGTACTTC. Amino acids: CAWSVAAHYEQYF.

The J gene is TRBJ1-6, the V gene TRBV10-3, with D possibly being TRBD1 (6 bases). This CDR3 comprises 15 residues. Germline V gene lookup returns CDR1 ENHRY and CDR2 SYGVKD. V shed 0 bases and J shed 9 bases, with 12 bases lying between them. The CDR3 DNA reads as TGTGCCATCAGTGAGTCAGGACAGTCGGGTTCACCCCTCCACTTT. Amino acid sequence: CAISESGQSGSPLHF.

The rearrangement links TRBV11-1 to TRBJ2-7; 7 positions agree with TRBD1. V trimming: 3 bases; J trimming: 1 base; junction bases outside the gene matches: 3. The CDR3 is made up of 14 amino acids. Germline V lookup: CDR1 SGHAT, CDR2 FQDESV (reference sequence). The CDR3 DNA reads as TGTGCCAGCAGCTTGGACAGGCTATCCTACGAGCAGTACTTC. It yields the protein CASSLDRLSYEQYF.

V is TRBV7-2 and J is TRBJ2-1; D may be TRBD2 (7 bases). Per germline, CDR1 SGHTA and CDR2 FQGNSA. V gave up 6 bases and J gave up 9 bases, with 18 bases separating them. The CDR3 loop spans 14 amino acids. This CDR3 reads CASSPGGHNGEQFF. The CDR3 region has the DNA TGTGCCAGCAGTCCGGGGGGCCATAATGGTGAGCAGTTCTTC.

The chain employs TRBV9 and TRBJ2-7, with TRBD1 identical over 12 bases. Germline CDR1 SGDLS, CDR2 YYNGEE. V was pared by 3 bases and J by 5 bases, with 6 bases of the junction left unmatched. The CDR3 length is 15 residues. The CDR3 coding sequence is TGTGCCAGCAGCGCACCGGGACAGGGGGCGCACGAGCAGTACTTC. It encodes CASSAPGQGAHEQYF.

This rearrangement joins TRBV5-1 to TRBJ1-1; weak D call: TRBD1 (6 bases). V was cut by 4 bases and J by 3 bases, with 16 bases left in between. Germline values: CDR1 SGHRS, CDR2 YFSETQ. This CDR3 contains 15 residues. CDR3 sequence (DNA): TGCGCCAGCAGCCCGGGGGGGACATTGGACACTGAAGCTTTCTTT. Protein: CASSPGGTLDTEAFF.

The J gene is TRBJ2-2, the V gene TRBV28; 10 bases line up with TRBD1. This CDR3 is 14 amino acids long. Germline loops: CDR1 MDHEN, CDR2 SYDVKM. J was trimmed by 6 bases and V by 4 bases; bases with no gene match: 2. The CDR3: CASSSGQGPGELFF. The CDR3 region has the DNA TGTGCCAGCAGTTCGGGACAGGGGCCCGGGGAGCTGTTTTTT. Full variable domain (remainder filled in from reference TRBV28 and TRBJ2-2): DVKVTQSSRYLVKRTGEKVFLECVQDMDHENMFWYRQDPGLGLRLIYFSYDVKMKEKGDIPEGYSVSREKKERFSLILESASTNQTSMYLCASSSGQGPGELFFGEGSRLTVL.

As DNA, the CDR3 is TGTGCCAGCAGCTTGTGGGGGACAGGGGGAGACACTGAAGCTTTCTTT. It codes for CASSLWGTGGDTEAFF. The V call is TRBV5-4, the J call TRBJ1-1; 11 bases are a match to TRBD1. CDR1 and CDR2 from the germline V gene are SGHNT and YYREEE (reference sequence). V lost 1 base, J lost 3 bases, and 5 bases stayed unmatched. The CDR3 spans 16 residues.

V usage is TRBV28 and J usage is TRBJ1-6, with TRBD1 matching 9 bases. V lost 4 bases and J lost 7; bases outside the gene matches: 5. CDR3 size: 15 residues. Looked up from germline, CDR1 is MDHEN and CDR2 is SYDVKM. The CDR3 here is CASSSGQGRNSPLHF. In nucleotides, the CDR3 is TGTGCCAGCAGTTCGGGACAGGGAAGGAATTCACCCCTCCACTTT. The full variable domain, in which reference TRBV28 and TRBJ1-6 provide the parts outside the CDR3, is DVKVTQSSRYLVKRTGEKVFLECVQDMDHENMFWYRQDPGLGLRLIYFSYDVKMKEKGDIPEGYSVSREKKERFSLILESASTNQTSMYLCASSSGQGRNSPLHFGNGTRLTVT.

This clone appeared a single time. This chain connects TRBV9 to TRBJ1-2; tentatively, D is TRBD1 (5 bases). Germline V gene sequence: CDR1 SGDLS, CDR2 YYNGEE. This CDR3 spans 16 amino acids. Trimming left V 4 bases short and J 8 bases short, with 24 bases between. The CDR3 DNA reads as TGTGCCAGCAGCCCCGCAGGTTCGGGGCTGGTTTACGGCTACACCTTC. This translates into CASSPAGSGLVYGYTF.

This clone was seen only once. V and J are TRBV10-3 and TRBJ2-4; 8 positions match TRBD1. CDR3 length: 18 amino acids. Germline loops: CDR1 ENHRY, CDR2 SYGVKD. V dropped 3 bases and J dropped 1; count of bases not matched to a gene: 11. CDR3 region: CAISDPMDRESAKNIQYF. Written as DNA, the CDR3 is TGTGCCATCAGTGACCCCATGGACAGGGAAAGCGCCAAAAACATTCAGTACTTC.

CDR3: CASSPQPGSSGELFF. In DNA form, the CDR3 reads TGTGCCAGCAGCCCCCAACCAGGGTCCTCCGGGGAGCTGTTTTTT. V is TRBV11-3 and J is TRBJ2-2, with a weak D call TRBD1 (5 bases). In germline, CDR1 is SGHNT, CDR2 YENEEA. The V end lost 5 bases, the J end lost 6 bases, and 16 bases lay between the germline ends. This CDR3 comprises 15 residues.